A single sample is the source of the 16 T cell receptor beta chains below, sequenced in a study of T cell responses to AZD1222 COVID-19 vaccine. This table comes from immunoSEQ multiplex PCR, and its TCRdb copy is limited to in-frame clones, with some not included. Of roughly 80,000 clones listed, 70% to 90% are singletons. The sequences come from peripheral blood, collected on day 0 of MenACWY control vaccination. Source of these receptors: an adult in good health.

The genes are TRBV18 and TRBJ1-4, with 7 positions matching TRBD1. The CDR3 has 16 residues. Germline V gene lookup returns CDR1 KGHSH and CDR2 LQKENI. V was clipped by 0 bases and J by 8 bases; unmatched bases: 9. CDR3 amino acids: CASSPPPGGRNEKLFF. The CDR3 DNA is TGTGCCAGCTCACCACCCCCAGGGGGGCGAAACGAAAAACTGTTTTTT.

A word on this clone: One end of the junction fails to match germline, which may point to a read error. J is TRBJ2-7 and V is TRBV11-2; 14 bases align to TRBD2. This CDR3 has 14 residues. Germline V gives CDR1 SGHAT, CDR2 FQNNGV. The CDR3 DNA sequence: TGTGCCAGCAGCTTCGAGGGGACTAGCGGGAGTCCGGACTTC. It translates to CASSFEGTSGSPDF.

The chain recombines TRBV6-5 with TRBJ2-5; D remains ambiguous. Germline V lookup: CDR1 MNHEY, CDR2 SVGAGI. V lost 11 bases, J lost 4 bases, and 17 bases lay in between. This CDR3 is built from 13 residues. Here the CDR3 reads CAGRTDLRETQYF. In DNA form, the CDR3 reads TGTGCCGGCCGGACGGACCTTCGAGAGACCCAGTACTTC.

This clone was seen a few times. The chain carries TRBV4-1 and TRBJ1-2; 10 bases agree with TRBD1. This CDR3 is 17 amino acids long. Trimming at V came to 1 base and at J to 4 bases, leaving 9 bases not matched to a gene. Germline CDR1 MGHRA, CDR2 YSYEKL. The CDR3 here is CASSQVPGQGSGYGYTF. CDR3 in DNA: TGCGCCAGCAGCCAAGTTCCGGGACAGGGGTCAGGCTATGGCTACACCTTC.

This sequence joins TRBV5-5 and TRBJ2-5, with TRBD1 matching over 8 bases. V lost 5 bases and J lost 2; bases outside the gene matches: 2. The CDR3 contains 13 residues. Looked up from germline, CDR1 is SGHKS and CDR2 is YYEKEE (reference sequence). CDR3 protein: CASRTGVQETQYF. In DNA form, the CDR3 reads TGTGCCAGCAGGACAGGGGTGCAAGAGACCCAGTACTTC.

The rearrangement links TRBV7-9 to TRBJ2-1; 7 bases are a match to TRBD2. Germline CDR1 is SEHNR and CDR2 is FQNEAQ (reference sequence). The CDR3 totals 15 residues. V was clipped by 2 bases and J by 6 bases; unmatched bases: 7. As DNA, the CDR3 is TGTGCCAGCAGCTTATACGCGGGAGCCTTCAATGAGCAGTTCTTC. It is translated as CASSLYAGAFNEQFF.

The CDR3 DNA sequence: TGCAGCGCCCGGACAGGGGAAAACATTCAGTACTTC. It is translated as CSARTGENIQYF. The genes are TRBV29-1 and TRBJ2-4, with 9 positions matching TRBD1. Germline lookup yields CDR1 SQVTM and CDR2 ANQGSEA. This CDR3 contains 12 residues. V trimming: 7 bases; J trimming: 5 bases; junction bases outside the gene matches: 3.

The chain couples TRBV6-5 to TRBJ1-3, with D possibly matching TRBD1 (5 bases). Trimming took off 3 bases at V and 6 bases at J, with 15 bases between the two ends. CDR1 is MNHEY, CDR2 SVGAGI, per germline. The CDR3 length is 15 residues. The CDR3 coding sequence is TGTGCCAGCAGTTATTCGGTACAGGTGGTAAACACCATATATTTT. Its translation: CASSYSVQVVNTIYF.

The chain links TRBV28 to TRBJ1-1; D is unclear. Per the germline V gene, CDR1 is MDHEN and CDR2 is SYDVKM. CDR3 length: 14 amino acids. Trimming removed 4 bases from V and 1 base from J, with 10 bases in between. The chain's CDR3 is CASSSPGPNTEAFF. The CDR3 nucleotides read TGTGCCAGCAGTTCCCCCGGACCGAACACTGAAGCTTTCTTT.

The CDR3 region has the DNA TGTGCCACCAGCCGCCCCGCGACAGGGACATTCGCGGGGTCGTTTGAGCAGTTCTTC. It is translated as CATSRPATGTFAGSFEQFF. The rearrangement uses TRBV15 and TRBJ2-1, with D perhaps matching TRBD1 (7 bases). This CDR3 has 19 amino acids. V lost 5 bases and J lost 9, with 32 bases in between. CDR1 LNHNV and CDR2 YYDKDF come from the germline V gene (reference sequence).

The chain couples TRBV30 to TRBJ2-7; D remains unclear. Trimming left V 3 bases short and J 12 bases short, with 18 bases between. The length of the CDR3 is 12 residues. Germline V gives CDR1 GTSNPN, CDR2 SVGIG (reference sequence). The DNA for the CDR3 is TGTGCCTGGAGCGAGGATCGGTCCCGCCCGTACTTC. Encoded protein: CAWSEDRSRPYF.

The chain carries TRBV7-3 and TRBJ1-2, with D possibly matching TRBD1 (6 bases). V was trimmed by 5 bases and J by 2 bases, leaving 12 bases between them. The CDR3 extends over 14 amino acids. Looked up from germline, CDR1 is SGHTA and CDR2 is FQGTGA. CDR3 loop: CASSPDSTNYGYTF. For the CDR3, the DNA is TGTGCCAGCAGCCCGGACAGCACGAACTATGGCTACACCTTC.

The chain couples TRBV7-9 to TRBJ2-7; no clear D gene. The CDR3 has 15 residues. Trimming left V 2 bases short and J 1 base short, with 12 bases between. CDR1 and CDR2 from the germline V gene are SEHNR and FQNEAQ (reference sequence). The CDR3 region has the DNA TGTGCCAGCAGCTTATTTGGATCGGCGTCCTACGAGCAGTACTTC. Encoded protein: CASSLFGSASYEQYF.

The rearrangement uses TRBV6-5 and TRBJ1-4, with a weak D call TRBD1 (5 bases). Germline-derived CDR1 and CDR2 are MNHEY and SVGAGI. The CDR3 contains 16 residues. V was trimmed by 4 bases and J by 0 bases, leaving 12 bases between them. This CDR3 reads CASSSGQGATNEKLFF. For the CDR3, the DNA is TGTGCCAGCAGTTCGGGGCAGGGCGCAACTAATGAAAAACTGTTTTTT.

The V gene is TRBV5-1, the J gene TRBJ2-1, with D possibly being TRBD2 (7 bases). V was pared by 5 bases and J by 4 bases, with 16 bases between. CDR3 length: 15 residues. Looked up from germline, CDR1 is SGHRS and CDR2 is YFSETQ. The CDR3 sequence: CASRFGAGQYNEQFF. The CDR3, as DNA: TGCGCCAGCAGGTTTGGAGCGGGACAATACAATGAGCAGTTCTTC.

J is TRBJ1-2 and V is TRBV5-4, with 7 bases matching TRBD1. V shed 2 bases, J shed 8 bases, and the junction held 6 bases outside the gene matches. The length of the CDR3 is 13 residues. CDR1 is SGHNT and CDR2 is YYREEE in the germline V gene (reference sequence). Here the CDR3 reads CASSLETGNGYTF. The CDR3 DNA reads as TGTGCCAGCAGCTTAGAGACAGGGAACGGCTACACCTTC.